This T cell receptor (beta chain) comes out of a study of blood T cell repertoires in COVID-19. Study-level information: Italy, Spain and the United States were the sources of the convalescent and acute COVID-19 samples.

V gave up 7 bases and J gave up 2 bases, with 13 bases separating them. The CDR3 length is 13 residues. The germline CDR1 and CDR2 sequences are SQVTM and ANQGSEA. Profiling relied on immunoSEQ multiplex PCR, and the TCRdb table lists in-frame clones only, not all of them. The sample carries some 170,000 clones, around 84% recorded once. The clonotype comes from a man aged 45-60 years who had recovered from COVID-19. The V and J genes are TRBV29-1 and TRBJ2-3; tentatively, D is TRBD1 (6 bases). The sample taken for sequencing was PBMCs or T cells enriched from blood (not recorded which). The CDR3 loop is CSALGTNTDTQYF. The CDR3 DNA follows: TGCAGCGCCCTGGGGACAAACACAGATACGCAGTATTTT.